The 12 T cell receptor beta chains presented below share a single source sample, sequenced in a study of sequential checkpoint blockade in melanoma. Libraries were prepared by immunoSEQ multiplex PCR; TCRdb keeps only in-frame clonotypes and omits some of them. The sample has 12,000 or so clones; roughly 26% are singletons. Treatment described: randomized to nivolumab then ipilimumab (arm A) or the reverse (arm B). Source: tumor tissue (inferred from file names), taken from a patient given nivolumab and ipilimumab in sequence. These receptors all come from a human donor with melanoma.

In this sample, this clone is medium-sized (0.01 to 0.1%). V is TRBV11-3 and J is TRBJ2-5, with TRBD2 matching over 9 bases. The V gene's germline CDR1 is SGHNT and CDR2 YENEEA. V dropped 5 bases and J dropped 10; count of bases not matched to a gene: 14. This CDR3 has 15 amino acids. Here the CDR3 DNA reads TGTGCCAGCAGCCCATGGATAGCGGGGGTTGTGAGCCAGTACTTC. This translates into CASSPWIAGVVSQYF. The whole variable domain, filled in from reference TRBV11-3 and TRBJ2-5, reads EAGVVQSPRYKIIEKKQPVAFWCNPISGHNTLYWYLQNLGQGPELLIRYENEEAVDDSQLPKDRFSAERLKGVDSTLKIQPAELGDSAVYLCASSPWIAGVVSQYFGPGTRLLVL.

This clone was seen ten or more times. The CDR3 protein is CASSMGLLGETQYF. The CDR3 nucleotides read TGTGCCAGCAGTATGGGACTCCTGGGAGAGACCCAGTACTTC. The chain couples TRBV6-8 to TRBJ2-5; TRBD2 is a possible D gene (6 bases). V lost 5 bases and J lost 4, with 14 bases in between. CDR1 is MNHGY, CDR2 SAAAGT, per germline. The length of the CDR3 is 14 residues.

J is TRBJ2-3 and V is TRBV7-4; D is unclear. This CDR3 is 13 amino acids long. Trimming removed 1 base at V and 2 bases at J, with 4 bases between. Germline V gives CDR1 SGHVT, CDR2 SQSDAQ. CDR3 in DNA: TGTGCCAGCAGCTTAGGGGCCACAGATACGCAGTATTTT. Encoded protein: CASSLGATDTQYF.

This clone has a handful of counts. The rearrangement uses TRBV9 and TRBJ1-1; TRBD1 is a possible D gene (5 bases). The CDR3 has 14 residues. Germline assignment: CDR1 SGDLS and CDR2 YYNGEE. V was cut by 0 bases and J by 12 bases, with 18 bases left in between. CDR3 region: CASSVGPVGDWPFF. As DNA, the CDR3 is TGTGCCAGCAGCGTAGGACCTGTGGGGGATTGGCCTTTCTTT.

This clone was picked up a small number of times. This chain links TRBV11-3 with TRBJ2-5, with D possibly matching TRBD2 (5 bases). The V and J ends lost 4 bases and 7 bases respectively, with 28 bases between them. This CDR3 has 18 residues. CDR1 SGHNT and CDR2 YENEEA come from the germline V gene. The CDR3 bases are TGTGCCAGCAGCTCCCTCTCGTTGGCCCTGCCCTCCCGGGGGACCCAGTACTTC. It codes for CASSSLSLALPSRGTQYF.

This clone has only a few counts. The V call is TRBV19, the J call TRBJ1-1; 7 bases match TRBD1. CDR3 length: 14 residues. CDR1 is LNHDA and CDR2 is SQIVND in the germline V gene (reference sequence). J gave up 6 bases and V 3 bases, and 7 bases lay outside the gene matches. This CDR3 is CASSMVPGGSEAFF. The CDR3 region has the DNA TGTGCCAGTAGTATGGTACCAGGGGGTTCTGAAGCTTTCTTT.

The V call is TRBV25-1, the J call TRBJ1-3; unclear D gene. V shed 2 bases and J shed 0 bases, with 11 bases lying between them. This CDR3 has 16 amino acids. Germline CDR1 and CDR2: MGHDK and SYGVNS. For the CDR3, the DNA is TGTGCCAGCAGTGAACCTATCAGTAGCTCTGGAAACACCATATATTTT. Translation gives CASSEPISSSGNTIYF.

The chain uses TRBV9 and TRBJ2-1; D gene ambiguous. Germline V gives CDR1 SGDLS, CDR2 YYNGEE. The CDR3 consists of 13 residues. The ends were cut back, 5 bases at V and 10 bases at J, with 16 bases in the middle. CDR3 in amino acids: CASSEDVVAEQFF. CDR3 bases: TGTGCCAGCAGTGAGGATGTGGTTGCGGAGCAGTTCTTC.

This clone was seen repeatedly, ten times or more. The gene calls are TRBV6-8 and TRBJ2-6, with D uncertain. This CDR3 is 13 amino acids long. Trimming took off 5 bases at V and 4 bases at J, with 6 bases between the two ends. Germline V gives CDR1 MNHGY, CDR2 SAAAGT. The CDR3 sequence: CASSDTGANVLTF. As DNA, the CDR3 is TGTGCCAGCAGTGACACAGGGGCCAACGTCCTGACTTTC.

This chain joins TRBV4-1 and TRBJ2-7; D is undetermined. The CDR3 covers 15 residues. Between the trimmed V and J ends, which lost 4 bases and 0 bases, there was a span of 13 bases. CDR1 is MGHRA, CDR2 YSYEKL, per germline. The CDR3 here is CASSRDRTVSYEQYF. The CDR3 DNA reads TGCGCCAGCAGCCGTGATAGGACGGTCTCCTACGAGCAGTACTTC.

The rearrangement joins TRBV28 to TRBJ1-1; 7 bases agree with TRBD1. Losses at the gene ends were 5 bases for V and 5 bases for J; bases not matched to a gene: 8. Germline CDR1 MDHEN, CDR2 SYDVKM. CDR3 length: 14 residues. The CDR3 DNA reads TGTGCCAGCAGTCGACAGGGTCTGGGGACTGAAGCTTTCTTT. Protein product: CASSRQGLGTEAFF. Full variable domain (rest looked up from reference TRBV28 and TRBJ1-1): DVKVTQSSRYLVKRTGEKVFLECVQDMDHENMFWYRQDPGLGLRLIYFSYDVKMKEKGDIPEGYSVSREKKERFSLILESASTNQTSMYLCASSRQGLGTEAFFGQGTRLTVV.

This clone was counted a few times. V gene TRBV11-3 combines with J gene TRBJ2-2, with a weak D call TRBD1 (6 bases). From germline, CDR1 is SGHNT and CDR2 YENEEA. V lost 4 bases to trimming and J lost 2 bases, with 14 bases between them. The CDR3 spans 16 residues. The CDR3 DNA reads TGTGCCAGCAGCTCTACCGGGACACAAAACACCGGGGAGCTGTTTTTT. Translation gives CASSSTGTQNTGELFF.